The source of this T cell receptor (beta chain) is a study of beta chain features in type 1 diabetes. Findings of the study overall: Within the patient group, naive, central memory and Treg TCRB repertoires appeared more similar to each other than within healthy donors.

This clone has more than one count but fewer than ten. Antigen specificity is unknown. cDNA synthesis used the whole RNA isolate, giving expressed TCRB sequences. Repertoires were generated with immunoSEQ multiplex PCR, while TCRdb's copy carries only in-frame clones and drops some. The sample holds 300,000 to 350,000 clones, approximately 8% seen once. V was pared by 4 bases and J by 6 bases, with 2 bases of the junction left unmatched. This CDR3 is 12 amino acids long. CDR1 and CDR2 from the germline V gene are ENHRY and SYGVKD. The receptor comes from a woman aged 18-30 years in good health. The sample was central memory CD4+ T cells from blood. The chain couples TRBV10-3 to TRBJ2-7, with 8 bases that match TRBD2. Written as DNA, the CDR3 is TGTGCCATCAGTGGGACTAGCTCCGAGCAGTACTTC. Encoded protein: CAISGTSSEQYF.